Listed below are T cell receptor beta chains from one sample, sequenced in a study of identical twins' blood T cells. TCRdb re-called the 5' RACE reads with MiXCR, one entry per CDR3 protein. The sample has a few hundred thousand distinct CDR3 sequences, under 30% seen once; the top ten hold about 6%. The source material was PBMCs. These receptors originate from a woman aged 18-49 years in good health. The CDR3 runs from the conserved cysteine through the conserved F or W. A D gene is named only where the DNA matches it firmly. Only some rows state a clone size, as once, few, many or a class for expanded clones.

cdr3_aa cdr3_nt clone_size d_call v_call cdr3_length j_call
CAISESTLMQAPYQETQYF TGTGCCATCAGTGAGTCGACTCTCATGCAGGCGCCCTACCAAGAGACCCAGTACTTC . . TRBV10-3 19 TRBJ2-5
CASSRQGSFTGELFF TGTGCCAGCAGCCGTCAGGGGTCTTTCACCGGGGAGCTGTTTTTT many . TRBV14 15 TRBJ2-2
CASSTHRYNEQFF TGTGCCAGCAGCACCCACCGCTACAATGAGCAGTTCTTC many . TRBV7-2 13 TRBJ2-1
CASSLRDGWGYTF TGTGCCAGCAGCTTACGGGACGGCTGGGGCTACACCTTC few . TRBV11-2 13 TRBJ1-2
CASSLPDTVYGYTF TGTGCCAGCAGCTTACCGGACACTGTCTATGGCTACACCTTC . . TRBV13 14 TRBJ1-2
CASSLEPENYGYTF TGTGCCAGCAGCTTGGAACCCGAGAACTATGGCTACACCTTC few . TRBV5-6 14 TRBJ1-2
CASSQPSLHGYTF TGTGCCAGCAGCCAGCCATCCCTTCACGGCTACACCTTC . . TRBV3-1 13 TRBJ1-2
CSVRSGTGNEKLFF TGCAGCGTGCGATCCGGGACGGGTAATGAAAAACTGTTTTTT . . TRBV29-1 14 TRBJ1-4
CSASTLTRPAGGSSYNEQFF TGCAGTGCTAGTACGCTTACTCGACCAGCGGGTGGCAGCTCCTACAATGAGCAGTTCTTC once . TRBV20-1 20 TRBJ2-1
CASSQDGGRLETQYF TGCGCCAGCAGCCAAGATGGAGGCAGGTTAGAGACCCAGTACTTC . . TRBV4-3 15 TRBJ2-5
CASSITTGKDTEAFF TGCGCCAGCAGCATAACGACAGGGAAGGACACTGAAGCTTTCTTT few TRBD1 TRBV5-1 15 TRBJ1-1
CASSLYPDPTSGTVELFF TGTGCCAGCAGCTTATATCCAGACCCGACTAGCGGCACCGTGGAGCTGTTTTTT . TRBD2 TRBV7-8 18 TRBJ2-2
CASIIRGESPGELFF TGTGCCAGTATTATAAGGGGGGAGTCCCCCGGGGAGCTGTTTTTT . . TRBV19 15 TRBJ2-2
CARSSLGAGELGTEAFF TGTGCCCGCAGCTCGTTAGGCGCAGGGGAGTTGGGGACTGAAGCTTTCTTT . . TRBV11-2 17 TRBJ1-1
CASSQGAKLFF TGTGCCAGCAGTCAGGGGGCAAAACTGTTTTTT many TRBD1 TRBV27 11 TRBJ1-4
CSAWAGSGNTIYF TGCAGTGCTTGGGCAGGGTCTGGAAACACCATATATTTT . . TRBV20-1 13 TRBJ1-3
CAWSVPAGAYEQYF TGTGCCTGGAGTGTTCCAGCGGGGGCCTACGAGCAGTACTTC few TRBD2 TRBV30 14 TRBJ2-7
CASSLEGRGRTEAFF TGTGCCAGCAGCTTAGAGGGCAGGGGGCGAACTGAAGCTTTCTTT . TRBD1 TRBV7-6 15 TRBJ1-1
CASSIERNQPQHF TGTGCCAGTAGTATAGAGCGCAATCAGCCCCAGCATTTT few . TRBV19 13 TRBJ1-5
CASILRGLSGELFF TGTGCCAGCATCTTGAGGGGGCTATCCGGGGAGCTGTTTTTT . TRBD1 TRBV12-3/TRBV12-4 14 TRBJ2-2
CASSFGGDTEAFF TGCGCCAGCAGCTTTGGGGGTGACACTGAAGCTTTCTTT few . TRBV5-1 13 TRBJ1-1
CSARDGTSGGAGTDTQYF TGCAGTGCTAGAGACGGGACTAGCGGGGGGGCGGGCACAGATACGCAGTATTTT few TRBD2 TRBV20-1 18 TRBJ2-3
CASRLALVHEQFF TGTGCCAGCAGGCTAGCTCTGGTCCATGAGCAGTTCTTC few . TRBV12-3/TRBV12-4 13 TRBJ2-1
CSIGQGLFEQYF TGCAGTATCGGACAGGGTCTTTTTGAGCAGTACTTC . TRBD1 TRBV20-1 12 TRBJ2-7
CASSFYTGDQPQHF TGTGCCAGCAGTTTTTACACAGGGGACCAGCCCCAGCATTTT . TRBD1 TRBV12-3/TRBV12-4 14 TRBJ1-5
CAWSIEQGLGNTIYF TGTGCCTGGAGTATCGAACAGGGCCTTGGAAACACCATATATTTT . . TRBV30 15 TRBJ1-3
CATRPVFLHDEQFF TGTGCCACACGTCCCGTATTCCTACACGATGAGCAGTTCTTC many . TRBV10-3 14 TRBJ2-1
CASGVLGTENQPQHF TGTGCCAGCGGGGTCCTGGGGACGGAAAATCAGCCCCAGCATTTT few . TRBV2 15 TRBJ1-5
CASSLETGAEQPQHF TGTGCCAGCAGCTTAGAGACGGGGGCGGAGCAGCCCCAGCATTTT few . TRBV7-2 15 TRBJ1-5
CASSQRQQETQYF TGCGCCAGCAGCCAAAGACAGCAAGAGACCCAGTACTTC few . TRBV4-1 13 TRBJ2-5
CASSTRQQTDNEQFF TGTGCCAGCAGTACCCGACAGCAGACCGACAATGAGCAGTTCTTC . . TRBV6-2/TRBV6-3 15 TRBJ2-1
CASSDRAGPSTDTQYF TGTGCCAGCAGTGATCGGGCTGGCCCTAGCACAGATACGCAGTATTTT . . TRBV2 16 TRBJ2-3
CASSKQGRAEAFF TGTGCCAGCAGCAAACAGGGTCGGGCTGAAGCTTTCTTT few . TRBV12-3/TRBV12-4 13 TRBJ1-1
CASSFLAGENNEQFF TGTGCCAGCAGCTTCTTAGCGGGGGAAAACAATGAGCAGTTCTTC . TRBD2 TRBV7-8 15 TRBJ2-1
CASSQLAGGSNEQFF TGTGCCAGCAGCCAACTAGCGGGAGGGTCTAATGAGCAGTTCTTC . TRBD2 TRBV11-2 15 TRBJ2-1
CASSLEFPGNGNTIYF TGCGCCAGCAGCCTCGAGTTTCCAGGGAACGGAAACACCATATATTTT many . TRBV5-1 16 TRBJ1-3
CSARVGGGYYNEQFF TGCAGTGCTAGAGTGGGCGGGGGCTATTACAATGAGCAGTTCTTC . . TRBV20-1 15 TRBJ2-1
CASSTSTDQETQYF TGTGCCAGCAGCACCTCGACAGATCAAGAGACCCAGTACTTC . . TRBV3-1 14 TRBJ2-5
CASSFASASYEQYF TGTGCCAGCAGCTTCGCTAGCGCTTCCTACGAGCAGTACTTC many . TRBV7-9 14 TRBJ2-7
CASSLDTILGGKLFF TGTGCCAGCAGCTTGGACACGATACTCGGGGGAAAACTGTTTTTT . . TRBV5-5 15 TRBJ1-4
CASSYLQGAGKLFF TGTGCCAGCAGTTACCTCCAAGGGGCCGGGAAGCTGTTTTTT . . TRBV6-5 14 TRBJ2-2
CASSPRQNTEAFF TGTGCCAGCAGCCCTAGACAAAACACTGAAGCTTTCTTT many . TRBV7-9 13 TRBJ1-1
CASTPMGYGYTF TGTGCCAGCACCCCAATGGGTTATGGCTACACCTTC few . TRBV12-3/TRBV12-4 12 TRBJ1-2
CASSVSHGRGNEQFF TGTGCCAGCAGCGTAAGTCACGGGAGAGGTAATGAGCAGTTCTTC once . TRBV9 15 TRBJ2-1
CASSLVVRLETYEQYF TGTGCCAGCAGCTTGGTAGTAAGGCTCGAAACCTACGAGCAGTACTTC few . TRBV5-5 16 TRBJ2-7
CASSSGTGRDTQYF TGTGCCAGCAGCTCAGGCACAGGGCGGGATACGCAGTATTTT few . TRBV11-3 14 TRBJ2-3
CSARAGGPVNEQFF TGCAGTGCTAGAGCGGGGGGGCCGGTAAATGAGCAGTTCTTC few TRBD2 TRBV20-1 14 TRBJ2-1
CSVEGGQANEKLFF TGCAGCGTTGAAGGAGGCCAAGCTAATGAAAAACTGTTTTTT . . TRBV29-1 14 TRBJ1-4
CASSQFVGGDRLDEKLFF TGTGCCAGCAGCCAATTCGTAGGGGGGGATCGTCTCGATGAAAAACTGTTTTTT . . TRBV16 18 TRBJ1-4
CASSLNRSSCEQYF TGTGCCAGCAGTTTAAATAGGAGCTCCTGCGAGCAGTACTTC . . TRBV12-3/TRBV12-4 14 TRBJ2-7
CASSELAGDTGELFF TGTGCCAGCAGTGAACTAGCGGGAGACACCGGGGAGCTGTTTTTT medium-sized TRBD2 TRBV6-1 15 TRBJ2-2
CSAEADGKNTEAFF TGCAGTGCGGAAGCGGACGGGAAGAACACTGAAGCTTTCTTT . . TRBV20-1 14 TRBJ1-1
CSGITGLNTEAFF TGCAGTGGGATTACAGGGTTGAACACTGAAGCTTTCTTT many . TRBV20-1 13 TRBJ1-1
CSVAPGPQNIQYF TGCAGCGTTGCTCCGGGCCCACAAAACATTCAGTACTTC . . TRBV29-1 13 TRBJ2-4
CAGSLVRNSPLHF TGCGCCGGCAGCTTGGTACGAAATTCACCCCTCCACTTT . . TRBV5-1 13 TRBJ1-6
CASSLAWGVDGNTIYF TGTGCCAGCAGCTTAGCGTGGGGGGTGGATGGAAACACCATATATTTT . . TRBV7-2 16 TRBJ1-3
CASSLQPRDYGYTF TGCGCCAGCAGCTTGCAACCCAGGGACTATGGCTACACCTTC . . TRBV5-1 14 TRBJ1-2
CASSLERRGTYNEQFF TGTGCCAGCAGCTTAGAGCGCAGGGGGACCTACAATGAGCAGTTCTTC . TRBD1 TRBV11-2 16 TRBJ2-1